This T cell receptor (beta chain) was sequenced during a study of blood T cell repertoires in COVID-19. Some clones are missing from TCRdb's copy, which holds only in-frame ones; the method was immunoSEQ multiplex PCR. The sample shows some 170,000 clones, around 87% of them seen only once. Sample: peripheral blood. This clonotype was obtained from a woman between 65 and 79 years old with COVID-19, enrolled during active disease.

CDR3 sequence: CASSSTANYGYTF. CDR3 nucleotides: TGTGCCAGTAGCTCGACAGCTAACTATGGCTACACCTTC. The chain links TRBV19 to TRBJ1-2, with a weak D call TRBD1 (5 bases). V lost 6 bases, J lost 0 bases, and 8 bases lay in between. The CDR3 is 13 amino acids. Germline assignment: CDR1 LNHDA and CDR2 SQIVND (reference sequence).